These 6 T cell receptor beta chains were sequenced from one sample in a study of T-cell reconstitution after alpha-beta-depleted transplantation in children. A TCRbeta library incorporating unique molecular identifiers was prepared. TCRdb re-called the PCR reads with MiXCR, one entry per CDR3 protein. The repertoire consists of about 490,000 distinct CDR3 sequences, with over 9.5% occurring once and the leading ten covering around 2.2%. The starting material was PBMCs, obtained before TCRalphabeta/CD19-depleted stem cell transplant. The receptors were sampled from a child aged 2 to 15 with inherited bone marrow failure, due to receive a stem cell transplant.

This clonotype turned up a few times. This chain links TRBV10-3 with TRBJ2-1; the D is unclear. This CDR3 contains 15 residues. V lost 2 bases and J 3 bases, leaving 11 bases between the germline ends. Germline loops: CDR1 ENHRY, CDR2 SYGVKD. The CDR3 spells CAISEPGSVYNEQFF. Here the CDR3 DNA reads TGTGCCATCAGTGAGCCCGGCTCGGTCTACAATGAGCAGTTCTTC.

This clonotype was counted a few times. V usage is TRBV12-3 or TRBV12-4 and J usage is TRBJ2-3; no clear D gene. CDR3 size: 17 residues. V dropped 2 bases and J dropped 1 base, with 16 bases sitting between them. The CDR3 protein is CASSLNSGGAGTDTQYF. CDR3 in DNA: TGTGCCAGCAGTTTAAATTCAGGCGGAGCCGGCACAGATACGCAGTATTTT.

This chain connects TRBV6-2 or TRBV6-3 to TRBJ2-7; D gene uncertain. CDR1 and CDR2 (germline): MNHEY, SVGEGT. V shed 7 bases and J shed 3 bases, with 10 bases lying between them. This CDR3 region has 12 residues. This chain's CDR3 is CASNPKGYEQYF. In nucleotides, the CDR3 is TGTGCCAGCAACCCTAAGGGCTACGAGCAGTACTTC.

This clonotype was counted ten times or more. This chain connects TRBV20-1 to TRBJ2-7, with 11 bases matching TRBD2. Germline loops: CDR1 DFQATT, CDR2 SNEGSKA (reference sequence). The CDR3 extends over 14 amino acids. V lost 1 base, J lost 2 bases, and 1 base stayed unmatched. The CDR3 region has the DNA TGCAGTGCTAGAGCTAGCGGGAGGACCTACGAGCAGTACTTC. This sequence encodes CSARASGRTYEQYF.

V is TRBV12-3 or TRBV12-4 and J is TRBJ2-3; D is tentatively TRBD1 or TRBD2 (5 bases each). This CDR3 contains 16 residues. The V gene lost 3 bases and the J gene lost 3 bases, with 16 bases spanning the gap. The CDR3 region is CASSLGRFGATDTQYF. The CDR3 DNA follows: TGTGCCAGCAGTTTGGGGAGATTCGGGGCGACAGATACGCAGTATTTT.

This sequence joins TRBV28 and TRBJ2-3; TRBD2 is a possible D gene (6 bases). CDR3 length: 13 amino acids. Germline lookup yields CDR1 MDHEN and CDR2 SYDVKM. The V and J ends lost 8 bases and 2 bases respectively, with 11 bases between them. The CDR3 protein is CASVGRFTDTQYF. CDR3 coding DNA: TGTGCCAGCGTGGGGAGGTTCACAGATACGCAGTATTTT.